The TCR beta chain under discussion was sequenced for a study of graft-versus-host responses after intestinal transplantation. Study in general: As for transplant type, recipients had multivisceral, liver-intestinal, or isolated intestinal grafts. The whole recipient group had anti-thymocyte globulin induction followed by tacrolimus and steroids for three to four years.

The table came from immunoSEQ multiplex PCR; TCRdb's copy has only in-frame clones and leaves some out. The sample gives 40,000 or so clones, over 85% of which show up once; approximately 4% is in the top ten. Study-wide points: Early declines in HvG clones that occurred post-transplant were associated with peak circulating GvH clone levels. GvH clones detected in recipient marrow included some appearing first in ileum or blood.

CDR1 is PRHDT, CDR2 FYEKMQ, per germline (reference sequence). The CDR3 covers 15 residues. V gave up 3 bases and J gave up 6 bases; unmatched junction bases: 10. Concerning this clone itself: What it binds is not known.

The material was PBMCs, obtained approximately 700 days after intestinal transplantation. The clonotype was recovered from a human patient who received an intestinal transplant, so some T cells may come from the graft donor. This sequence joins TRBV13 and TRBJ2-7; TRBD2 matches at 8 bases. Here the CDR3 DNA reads TGTGCCAGCAGCTTGGTCGGGGGGGCCAGGAGCGAGCAGTACTTC. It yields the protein CASSLVGGARSEQYF.